This T cell receptor beta chain was recovered during a study of T cell responses to AZD1222 COVID-19 vaccine. Study results and limitations: Clonal diversity may have been underestimated, and the donors were mostly white British, with more females than males. Reports indicate that nearly half of spike-specific TCRs are directed at unmutated variant regions. Spike-specific TCR breadth and depth both grew after two AZD1222 doses.

Looked up from germline, CDR1 is KGHSH and CDR2 is LQKENI. Trimming shortened V by 3 bases and J by 2 bases, and 10 bases separated the two germline ends. The CDR3 sequence is 14 residues long. This clone was detected once. The antigen is unknown. Using immunoSEQ multiplex PCR, the repertoire was profiled, and TCRdb retains in-frame clones only, with some absent. The data show approximately 160,000 clones, 90% seen once. V usage is TRBV18 and J usage is TRBJ1-2; D remains ambiguous. This TCR was recovered from an adult in good health. The input for sequencing was peripheral blood, taken on day 0 of AZD1222 vaccination. CDR3 coding DNA: TGTGCCAGCTCACCCAGTCGAGAGAACTATGGCTACACCTTC. Its translation: CASSPSRENYGYTF.